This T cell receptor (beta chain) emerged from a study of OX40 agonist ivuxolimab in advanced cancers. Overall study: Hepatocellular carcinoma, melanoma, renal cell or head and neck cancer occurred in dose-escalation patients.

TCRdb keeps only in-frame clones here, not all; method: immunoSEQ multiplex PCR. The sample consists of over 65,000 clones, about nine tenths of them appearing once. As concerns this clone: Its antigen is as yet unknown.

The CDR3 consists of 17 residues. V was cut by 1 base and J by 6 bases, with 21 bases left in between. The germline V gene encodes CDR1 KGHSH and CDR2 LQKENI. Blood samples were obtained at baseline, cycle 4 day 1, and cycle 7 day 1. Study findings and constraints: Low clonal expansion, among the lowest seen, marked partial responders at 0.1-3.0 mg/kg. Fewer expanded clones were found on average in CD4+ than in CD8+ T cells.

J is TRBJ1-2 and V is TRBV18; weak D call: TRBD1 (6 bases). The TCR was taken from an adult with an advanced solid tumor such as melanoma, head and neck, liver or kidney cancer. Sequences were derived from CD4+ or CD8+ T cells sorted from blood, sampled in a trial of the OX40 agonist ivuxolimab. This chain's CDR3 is CASSPLPTGYRFDGYTF. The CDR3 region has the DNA TGTGCCAGCTCACCACTACCGACAGGTTATCGATTCGATGGCTACACCTTC.